The 32 T cell receptor beta chains below were found in one sample sequenced in a study of blood T cells in healthy people across ages. Combining a sample-barcoded 5' primer with a J-beta primer mix, a second PCR ran for 7 to 11 cycles. MiXCR, run by TCRdb on the 5' RACE reads, gives a single entry per CDR3 protein. The repertoire holds around 710,000 distinct CDR3 sequences, with about 40% as singletons. Sequencing input: blood. These receptors were obtained from a woman aged 60-75 years in good health.

As regards this clonotype: A junction boundary mismatches the germline segment, possibly from a read error. The chain's CDR3 is CASSHIPSGYTDTRYF. The CDR3 bases are TGCGCCAGCAGCCACATCCCTAGCGGATACACAGATACGCGGTATTTT. The chain is built from TRBV4-3 and TRBJ2-3, with 7 nucleotides matching TRBD2. Germline V gene data show CDR1 as LGHNA and CDR2 as YSLEER. This CDR3 contains 16 residues.

The chain carries TRBV20-1 and TRBJ2-3; tentatively, D is TRBD1 or TRBD2 (5 bases each). From germline, CDR1 is DFQATT and CDR2 SNEGSKA (reference sequence). The V end lost 5 bases, the J end lost 0 bases, and 12 bases lay between the germline ends. This CDR3 has 14 amino acids. The CDR3 spells CSAGPGASTDTQYF. The CDR3 coding sequence is TGCAGTGCTGGACCCGGGGCGAGCACAGATACGCAGTATTTT.

This clonotype was seen only a few times. The chain joins TRBV27 to TRBJ2-7; the match to TRBD1 covers 7 bases. The CDR3 is made up of 14 amino acids. V dropped 1 base and J dropped 2; count of bases not matched to a gene: 2. CDR1 is MNHEY and CDR2 is SMNVEV in the germline V gene (reference sequence). CDR3 in DNA: TGTGCCAGCAGTTTATGGGGACAGACCTACGAGCAGTACTTC. This sequence encodes CASSLWGQTYEQYF.

This clonotype appeared many times. This chain uses TRBV5-1 with TRBJ2-1, with TRBD2 identical over 11 bases. CDR1 is SGHRS, CDR2 YFSETQ, per germline. The J segment lost 8 bases and the V segment lost 0 bases, leaving 10 bases of the junction unmatched. This CDR3 comprises 17 residues. The CDR3 DNA follows: TGCGCCAGCAGCTTGGGACTAGCGGGATCCCCGAGGGATGAGCAGTTCTTC. Amino acids: CASSLGLAGSPRDEQFF.

There are many counts of this clonotype. This chain connects TRBV25-1 to TRBJ1-6; TRBD1 aligns across 9 bases. J gave up 9 bases and V 5 bases, and 5 bases lay outside the gene matches. The CDR3 sequence is 14 residues long. Germline V gene data show CDR1 as MGHDK and CDR2 as SYGVNS. CDR3 nucleotide sequence: TGTGCCAGCAGTTGGGACAGGGAGGGTTCACCCCTCCACTTT. This gives the protein CASSWDREGSPLHF.

This clonotype was seen many times. An end of the junction differs from the germline gene, which may be a read error. The CDR3 coding sequence is TGTGCCAGCAGCTTGGGGCCGAGCTCCTACGAGCAGTACTTC. The encoded protein is CASSLGPSSYEQYF. This chain connects TRBV5-1 to TRBJ2-7, with D tentatively TRBD1 (5 bases). Germline loops: CDR1 SGHRS, CDR2 YFSETQ. There are 14 residues in the CDR3. Filled out from reference TRBV5-1 and TRBJ2-7, the complete variable domain reads KAGVTQTPRYLIKTRGQQVTLSCSPISGHRSVSWYQQTPGQGLQFLFEYFSETQRNKGNFPGRFSGRQFSNSRSEMNVSTLELGDSALYLCASSLGPSSYEQYFGPGTRLTVT.

The J gene is TRBJ2-1, the V gene TRBV20-1, with TRBD1 as a possible D gene (5 bases). V lost 1 base and J lost 8, with 6 bases in between. The CDR3 totals 11 residues. The V gene's germline CDR1 is DFQATT and CDR2 SNEGSKA (reference sequence). The chain's CDR3 is CSARGGHEQFF. In DNA form, the CDR3 reads TGCAGTGCTAGAGGGGGCCATGAGCAGTTCTTC.

Ten or more counts support this clonotype. The chain couples TRBV9 to TRBJ2-1; TRBD2 might be the D (6 bases). Germline CDR1 and CDR2: SGDLS and YYNGEE. The germline V and J ends were trimmed by 0 bases and 11 bases, with 21 bases remaining between them. The CDR3 is made up of 16 amino acids. This CDR3 reads CASSVGGSGHSGQQFF. CDR3 DNA: TGTGCCAGCAGCGTAGGGGGGAGCGGGCACTCAGGGCAGCAGTTCTTC. The full variable domain, completed using reference TRBV9 and TRBJ2-1, is DSGVTQTPKHLITATGQRVTLRCSPRSGDLSVYWYQQSLDQGLQFLIQYYNGEERAKGNILERFSAQQFPDLHSELNLSSLELGDSALYFCASSVGGSGHSGQQFFGPGTRLTVL.

The V and J genes are TRBV4-2 and TRBJ1-2; unclear D gene. The ends were cut back, 1 base at V and 6 bases at J, with 12 bases in the middle. Germline V lookup: CDR1 LGHNA, CDR2 YNFKEQ. The CDR3 loop spans 14 amino acids. The chain's CDR3 is CASSQVAGNDGYTF. For the CDR3, the DNA is TGTGCCAGCAGCCAAGTGGCCGGCAATGATGGCTACACCTTC.

The chain couples TRBV18 to TRBJ2-5; D call uncertain. This CDR3 spans 13 amino acids. The V end was cut by 6 bases, the J end by 3 bases, with 11 bases between. The germline CDR1 and CDR2 sequences are KGHSH and LQKENI. The CDR3 here is CASSIPGEETQYF. The CDR3 DNA sequence: TGTGCCAGCTCTATTCCGGGCGAAGAGACCCAGTACTTC.

This clonotype has more than one count but fewer than ten. The V call is TRBV5-5, the J call TRBJ2-7; 7 nucleotides match TRBD2. With V trimmed by 3 bases and J by 0 bases, 3 bases remained unmatched. The CDR3 is 14 amino acids. The V gene's germline CDR1 is SGHKS and CDR2 YYEKEE (reference sequence). This CDR3 reads CASSYQRGSYEQYF. CDR3 nucleotide sequence: TGTGCCAGCAGCTACCAGCGGGGCTCCTACGAGCAGTACTTC.

This rearrangement joins TRBV3-1 to TRBJ2-2, with TRBD2 matching over 7 bases. The CDR3 spans 18 residues. After removal of 4 bases from V and 2 bases from J, the junction contained 13 bases not matched to a gene. Germline-derived CDR1 and CDR2 are LGHDT and YNNKEL (reference sequence). The CDR3 DNA is TGTGCCAGCAGCCCCTACTTCGTATCGGGGGGAAACACCGGGGAGCTGTTTTTT. Protein product: CASSPYFVSGGNTGELFF.

The V call is TRBV25-1, the J call TRBJ1-6; a weak D match, TRBD1 (5 bases). From germline, CDR1 is MGHDK and CDR2 SYGVNS. Trimming took 7 bases from V and 10 from J, leaving 14 bases between them. This CDR3 is 13 amino acids long. The CDR3 nucleotides read TGTGCCAGCACCGACAGAAGGGACTCACCCCTCCACTTT. Translated: CASTDRRDSPLHF. Looking up the rest from reference TRBV25-1 and TRBJ1-6 gives the full variable domain: EADIYQTPRYLVIGTGKKITLECSQTMGHDKMYWYQQDPGMELHLIHYSYGVNSTEKGDLSSESTVSRIRTEHFPLTLESARPSHTSQYLCASTDRRDSPLHFGNGTRLTVT.

The sample holds a few counts of this clonotype. CDR3 in DNA: TGCAGTGCTAGAGATTGGACTAGCGGGAGGTCGGGTGAGCAGTTCTTC. Protein: CSARDWTSGRSGEQFF. This rearrangement joins TRBV20-1 to TRBJ2-1; 14 positions match TRBD2. Trimming cost V 0 bases and J 9 bases; bases outside gene matches: 7. The CDR3 has 16 amino acids. CDR1 DFQATT and CDR2 SNEGSKA come from the germline V gene (reference sequence).

V gene TRBV3-1 combines with J gene TRBJ2-2; 8 nucleotides align to TRBD2. Germline V lookup: CDR1 LGHDT, CDR2 YNNKEL (reference sequence). The CDR3 runs to 15 residues. The V and J ends lost 4 bases and 3 bases, in that order; junction bases with no gene match: 4. CDR3 region: CASSPFGGDTGELFF. For the CDR3, the DNA is TGTGCCAGCAGCCCTTTCGGGGGGGACACCGGGGAGCTGTTTTTT.

This clonotype was seen many times. The CDR3 DNA sequence: TGTGCCAGCACCCCTGACCAAGAGACCCAGTACTTC. As protein: CASTPDQETQYF. This chain joins TRBV6-5 and TRBJ2-5; no clear D gene. V was trimmed by 7 bases and J by 0 bases, leaving 6 bases between them. The CDR3 contains 12 residues. The germline gives CDR1 MNHEY, CDR2 SVGAGI.

This clonotype came up a few times. V and J are TRBV2 and TRBJ1-2; TRBD1 might be the D (6 bases). The CDR3 extends over 12 amino acids. Trimming pared 4 bases from V and 4 bases from J, leaving 7 bases between. Germline assignment: CDR1 SNHLY and CDR2 FYNNEI. CDR3 coding DNA: TGTGCCAGCAGTGTGGACAGCTATGGCTACACCTTC. Translated: CASSVDSYGYTF.

The rearrangement uses TRBV19 and TRBJ2-3; tentative D call: TRBD2 (6 bases). V shed 5 bases and J shed 0 bases, with 9 bases lying between them. Germline CDR1 reads LNHDA; CDR2 reads SQIVND (reference sequence). CDR3 length: 14 amino acids. The CDR3 protein is CASSHGRSTDTQYF. For the CDR3, the DNA is TGTGCCAGTAGTCACGGGAGAAGCACAGATACGCAGTATTTT.

The chain recombines TRBV4-1 with TRBJ2-5; 10 bases are shared with TRBD1. J gave up 4 bases and V 3 bases, and 5 bases lay outside the gene matches. This CDR3 is 15 amino acids long. Germline V gene data show CDR1 as MGHRA and CDR2 as YSYEKL. The CDR3 region has the DNA TGCGCCAGCAGCCAGGGACAGGGGACAATAGAGACCCAGTACTTC. Residues: CASSQGQGTIETQYF.

The chain is built from TRBV20-1 and TRBJ1-6; the D gene is possibly TRBD1 (5 bases). Germline V gene lookup returns CDR1 DFQATT and CDR2 SNEGSKA (reference sequence). The V end lost 3 bases, the J end lost 10 bases, and 13 bases lay between the germline ends. The CDR3 sequence is 13 residues long. The CDR3 spells CSARGLAGSPLHF. The DNA of the CDR3 is TGCAGTGCTAGGGGACTGGCCGGCTCACCCCTCCACTTT.

This sequence joins TRBV5-1 and TRBJ1-6; 8 positions agree with TRBD1. The CDR3 contains 14 residues. Germline lookup yields CDR1 SGHRS and CDR2 YFSETQ. The junction had 8 bases not matched to a gene; V was cut back by 5 bases and J by 10 bases. CDR3 in amino acids: CASRGQGDKSPLHF. CDR3 sequence (DNA): TGCGCCAGCAGAGGACAGGGAGACAAGTCACCCCTCCACTTT. Full variable domain (missing parts from reference TRBV5-1 and TRBJ1-6): KAGVTQTPRYLIKTRGQQVTLSCSPISGHRSVSWYQQTPGQGLQFLFEYFSETQRNKGNFPGRFSGRQFSNSRSEMNVSTLELGDSALYLCASRGQGDKSPLHFGNGTRLTVT.

This clonotype was seen a few times. The gene calls are TRBV7-9 and TRBJ2-5; no clear D gene. The CDR3 is 15 amino acids. V was cut by 3 bases and J by 0 bases, with 11 bases left in between. CDR1 SEHNR and CDR2 FQNEAQ come from the germline V gene (reference sequence). The CDR3 nucleotides read TGTGCCAGCAGCTTTGATTTGGGAAACCAAGAGACCCAGTACTTC. Residues: CASSFDLGNQETQYF. The variable domain in full, with the rest retrieved from reference TRBV7-9 and TRBJ2-5, is DTGVSQNPRHKITKRGQNVTFRCDPISEHNRLYWYRQTLGQGPEFLTYFQNEAQLEKSRLLSDRFSAERPKGSFSTLEIQRTEQGDSAMYLCASSFDLGNQETQYFGPGTRLLVL.

This clonotype was detected only once. V is TRBV4-1 and J is TRBJ2-1, with 8 bases that match TRBD2. The CDR3 has 17 amino acids. Losses at the gene ends were 2 bases for V and 6 bases for J; bases not matched to a gene: 12. The germline V gene has CDR1 MGHRA and CDR2 YSYEKL. The CDR3 nucleotides read TGCGCCAGCAGCCAAAAGACGACTAGCGTCGGGGCCAATGAGCAGTTCTTC. Translating gives CASSQKTTSVGANEQFF.

The sample holds many counts of this clonotype. A junction end diverges from the germline sequence, so it may reflect a read error. The gene calls are TRBV5-1 and TRBJ2-1; D uncertain. The CDR3 has 11 amino acids. The germline V gene encodes CDR1 SGHRS and CDR2 YFSETQ. This CDR3 is CASSFDNEQFF. The CDR3 DNA reads as TGTGCCAGCAGTTTTGACAATGAGCAGTTCTTC. The full variable domain, its missing parts supplied by reference TRBV5-1 and TRBJ2-1, is KAGVTQTPRYLIKTRGQQVTLSCSPISGHRSVSWYQQTPGQGLQFLFEYFSETQRNKGNFPGRFSGRQFSNSRSEMNVSTLELGDSALYLCASSFDNEQFFGPGTRLTVL.

This clonotype has just one count. It may be a read error: a sequence one base away is much more abundant. The chain combines TRBV5-1 with TRBJ2-3; maybe TRBD1 (6 bases). In germline, CDR1 is SGHRS, CDR2 YFSETQ. The V and J ends lost 7 bases and 0 bases respectively, with 12 bases between them. CDR3 length: 14 amino acids. The chain's CDR3 is CASENGQSTDTQYF. As DNA, the CDR3 is TGCGCCAGCGAGAATGGACAGAGCACAGATACGCAGTATTTT. Full variable domain (rest looked up from reference TRBV5-1 and TRBJ2-3): KAGVTQTPRYLIKTRGQQVTLSCSPISGHRSVSWYQQTPGQGLQFLFEYFSETQRNKGNFPGRFSGRQFSNSRSEMNVSTLELGDSALYLCASENGQSTDTQYFGPGTRLTVL.

This clonotype has a count of ten or more. This rearrangement joins TRBV29-1 to TRBJ2-1; unclear D gene. The CDR3 extends over 10 amino acids. Trimming removed 7 bases at V and 5 bases at J, with 6 bases between. In germline, CDR1 is SQVTM, CDR2 ANQGSEA. The CDR3, as DNA: TGCAGCGCGGCTGACAATGAGCAGTTCTTC. Translation: CSAADNEQFF.

The genes are TRBV20-1 and TRBJ2-2; tentative D call: TRBD2 (6 bases). This CDR3 has 14 amino acids. Trimming removed 1 base at V and 7 bases at J, with 13 bases between. The germline CDR1 and CDR2 sequences are DFQATT and SNEGSKA (reference sequence). CDR3 amino acids: CSARGGGEVGELFF. The CDR3 nucleotides are TGCAGTGCTAGAGGAGGCGGGGAGGTCGGGGAGCTGTTTTTT.

V usage is TRBV7-9 and J usage is TRBJ1-3; D gene ambiguous. The CDR3 is made up of 14 amino acids. Germline CDR1 and CDR2: SEHNR and FQNEAQ (reference sequence). Trimming shortened V by 4 bases and J by 2 bases, and 9 bases separated the two germline ends. The CDR3 is CASSSPGTGNTIYF. The CDR3 nucleotides read TGTGCCAGCAGCTCGCCGGGCACTGGAAACACCATATATTTT.

This clonotype appeared a single time. A much bigger clone sits one base away, suggesting this may be a read error. CDR3 coding DNA: TGTGCCACCAGCACAGTAGGTGGGAGGGGGCGCGATGAGCAGTACTTC. It yields the protein CATSTVGGRGRDEQYF. The chain carries TRBV15 and TRBJ2-7; tentatively, D is TRBD1 or TRBD2 (7 bases each). V dropped 4 bases and J dropped 7 bases, with 23 bases sitting between them. In germline, CDR1 is LNHNV, CDR2 YYDKDF (reference sequence). This CDR3 contains 16 residues.

This chain joins TRBV29-1 and TRBJ2-2; the D is unclear. The CDR3 covers 11 residues. Germline values: CDR1 SQVTM, CDR2 ANQGSEA. Trimming left V 6 bases short and J 6 bases short, with 8 bases between. CDR3 sequence (DNA): TGCAGCGTCCGCCTTTCCGGGGAGCTGTTTTTT. It specifies CSVRLSGELFF.

The chain combines TRBV20-1 with TRBJ2-1, with D perhaps given as TRBD1 or TRBD2 (6 bases each). V lost 7 bases, J lost 9 bases, and 22 bases lay in between. Germline V gives CDR1 DFQATT, CDR2 SNEGSKA (reference sequence). The CDR3 is made up of 14 amino acids. The CDR3 reads CSVTRGPGGGEQFF. Written as DNA, the CDR3 is TGCAGTGTTACCCGCGGACCCGGGGGCGGTGAGCAGTTCTTC.

The chain couples TRBV28 to TRBJ2-5; a weak D match, TRBD1 (6 bases). This CDR3 comprises 13 residues. Trimming removed 5 bases at V and 5 bases at J, with 12 bases between. Germline values: CDR1 MDHEN, CDR2 SYDVKM. This CDR3 is CASSAIQGETQYF. Written as DNA, the CDR3 is TGTGCCAGCAGTGCTATACAGGGTGAGACCCAGTACTTC.